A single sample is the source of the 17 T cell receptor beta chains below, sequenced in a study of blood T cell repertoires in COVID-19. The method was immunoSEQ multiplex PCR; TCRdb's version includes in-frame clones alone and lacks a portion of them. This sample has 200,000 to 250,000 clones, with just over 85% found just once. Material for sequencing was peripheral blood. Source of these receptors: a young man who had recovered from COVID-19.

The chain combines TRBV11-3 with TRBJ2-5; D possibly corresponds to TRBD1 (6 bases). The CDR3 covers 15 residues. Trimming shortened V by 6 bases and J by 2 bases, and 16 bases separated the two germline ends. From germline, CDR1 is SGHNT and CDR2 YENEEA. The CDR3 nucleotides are TGTGCCAGCAGTCGAACCGGGACATCACAAGAGACCCAGTACTTC. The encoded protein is CASSRTGTSQETQYF.

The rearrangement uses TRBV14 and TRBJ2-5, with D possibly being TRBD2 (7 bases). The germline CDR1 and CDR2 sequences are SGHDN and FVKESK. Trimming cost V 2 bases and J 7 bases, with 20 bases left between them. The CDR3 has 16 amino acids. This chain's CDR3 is CASSQYHGTPGGTQYF. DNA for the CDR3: TGTGCCAGCAGCCAATACCACGGGACACCGGGAGGGACCCAGTACTTC.

CDR3 residues: CASSQLAGQETQYF. CDR3 DNA sequence: TGTGCCAGCAGTCAACTAGCGGGGCAAGAGACCCAGTACTTC. V usage is TRBV6-5 and J usage is TRBJ2-5, with 10 positions matching TRBD2. V was clipped by 5 bases and J by 2 bases; unmatched bases: 2. The V gene's germline CDR1 is MNHEY and CDR2 SVGAGI. The CDR3 is made up of 14 amino acids.

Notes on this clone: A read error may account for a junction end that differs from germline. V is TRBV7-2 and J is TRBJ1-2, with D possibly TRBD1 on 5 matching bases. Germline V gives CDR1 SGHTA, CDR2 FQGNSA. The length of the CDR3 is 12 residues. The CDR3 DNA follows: TGTGCCAGCAGCTTATCGGCCCGCCAGGGAAGCTTC. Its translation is CASSLSARQGSF. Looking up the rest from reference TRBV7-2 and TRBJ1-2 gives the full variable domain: GAGVSQSPSNKVTEKGKDVELRCDPISGHTALYWYRQSLGQGLEFLIYFQGNSAPDKSGLPSDRFSAERTGGSVSTLTIQRTQQEDSAVYLCASSLSARQGSFGSGTRLTVV.

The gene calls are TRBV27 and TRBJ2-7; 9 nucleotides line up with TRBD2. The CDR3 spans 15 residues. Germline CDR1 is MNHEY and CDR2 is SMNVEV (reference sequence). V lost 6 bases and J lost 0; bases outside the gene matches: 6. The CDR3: CASRSLAGYSYEQYF. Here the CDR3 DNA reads TGTGCCAGCAGAAGCCTAGCGGGATACTCCTACGAGCAGTACTTC.

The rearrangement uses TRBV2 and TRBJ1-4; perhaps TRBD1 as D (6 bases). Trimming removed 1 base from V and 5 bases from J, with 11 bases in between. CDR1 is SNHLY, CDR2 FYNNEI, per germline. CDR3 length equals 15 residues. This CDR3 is CASSEGQELNEKLFF. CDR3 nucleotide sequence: TGTGCCAGCAGTGAAGGACAGGAATTGAATGAAAAACTGTTTTTT.

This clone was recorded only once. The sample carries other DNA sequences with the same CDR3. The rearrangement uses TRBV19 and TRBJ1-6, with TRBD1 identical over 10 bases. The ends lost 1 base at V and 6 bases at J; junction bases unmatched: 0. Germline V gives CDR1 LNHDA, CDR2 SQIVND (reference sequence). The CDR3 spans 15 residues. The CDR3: CASSIGTGGNSPLHF. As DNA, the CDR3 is TGTGCCAGTAGTATAGGGACAGGGGGTAATTCACCCCTCCACTTT.

The CDR3 DNA reads TGTGCCAGCAGCAATGGGGGGAGTTGCCTCAGCTCCTACGAGCAGTACTTC. This codes for CASSNGGSCLSSYEQYF. The gene calls are TRBV21-1 and TRBJ2-7; TRBD2, the table's D call, was not compared with the DNA. TRBV21-1 is a listed pseudogene. The CDR3 runs to 17 residues.

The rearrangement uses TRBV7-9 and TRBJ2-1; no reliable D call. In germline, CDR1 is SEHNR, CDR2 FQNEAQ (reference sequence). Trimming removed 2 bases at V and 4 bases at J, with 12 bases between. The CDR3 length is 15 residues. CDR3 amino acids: CASSLRLKPYNEQFF. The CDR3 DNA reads TGTGCCAGCAGCTTAAGACTGAAACCTTACAATGAGCAGTTCTTC.

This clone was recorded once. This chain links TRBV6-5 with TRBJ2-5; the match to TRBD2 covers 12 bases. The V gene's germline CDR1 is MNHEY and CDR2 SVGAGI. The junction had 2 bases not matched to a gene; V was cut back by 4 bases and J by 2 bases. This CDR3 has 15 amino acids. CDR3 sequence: CASSFGLAGQETQYF. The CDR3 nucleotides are TGTGCCAGCAGTTTTGGACTAGCGGGGCAAGAGACCCAGTACTTC.

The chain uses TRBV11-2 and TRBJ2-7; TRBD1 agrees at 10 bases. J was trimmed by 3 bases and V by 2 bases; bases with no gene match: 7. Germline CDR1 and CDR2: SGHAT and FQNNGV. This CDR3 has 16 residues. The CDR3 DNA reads TGTGCCAGCAGCTTACTAGGGGGACAGGGGAGCTACGAGCAGTACTTC. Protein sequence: CASSLLGGQGSYEQYF.

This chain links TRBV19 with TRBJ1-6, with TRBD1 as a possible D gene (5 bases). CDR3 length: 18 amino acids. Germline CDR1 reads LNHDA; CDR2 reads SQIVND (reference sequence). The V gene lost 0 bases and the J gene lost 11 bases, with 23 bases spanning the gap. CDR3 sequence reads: CASSIDPADSTSTAPLHF. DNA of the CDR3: TGTGCCAGTAGTATAGATCCCGCCGACAGTACATCTACGGCACCCCTCCACTTT.

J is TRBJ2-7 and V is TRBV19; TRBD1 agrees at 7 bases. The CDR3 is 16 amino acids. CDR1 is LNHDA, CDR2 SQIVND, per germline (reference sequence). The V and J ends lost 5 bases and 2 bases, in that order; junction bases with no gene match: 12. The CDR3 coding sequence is TGTGCCAGTAGTGAACCCAGGGGGAGAAACACCTACGAGCAGTACTTC. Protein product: CASSEPRGRNTYEQYF.

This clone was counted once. The CDR3 is CASSPGLGGENQPQHF. CDR3 in DNA: TGTGCCAGCTCACCCGGACTCGGGGGGGAAAATCAGCCCCAGCATTTT. The chain combines TRBV18 with TRBJ1-5; the D gene is possibly TRBD1 (5 bases). The length of the CDR3 is 16 residues. The V gene lost 3 bases and the J gene lost 4 bases, with 16 bases spanning the gap. Germline V gene lookup returns CDR1 KGHSH and CDR2 LQKENI.

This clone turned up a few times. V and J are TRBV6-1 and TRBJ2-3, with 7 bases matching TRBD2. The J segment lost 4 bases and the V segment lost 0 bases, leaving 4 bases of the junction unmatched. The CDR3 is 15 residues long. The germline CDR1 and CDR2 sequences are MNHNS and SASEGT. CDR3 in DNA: TGTGCCAGCAGTGAAGCGGGGGGGACCCCAGATACGCAGTATTTT. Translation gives CASSEAGGTPDTQYF.

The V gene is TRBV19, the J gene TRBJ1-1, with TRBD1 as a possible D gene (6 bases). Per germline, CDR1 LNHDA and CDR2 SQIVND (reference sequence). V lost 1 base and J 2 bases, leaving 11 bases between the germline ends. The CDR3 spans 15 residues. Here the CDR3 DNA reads TGTGCCAGTAGTATAGTCTCGGGGGGCAACACTGAAGCTTTCTTT. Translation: CASSIVSGGNTEAFF.

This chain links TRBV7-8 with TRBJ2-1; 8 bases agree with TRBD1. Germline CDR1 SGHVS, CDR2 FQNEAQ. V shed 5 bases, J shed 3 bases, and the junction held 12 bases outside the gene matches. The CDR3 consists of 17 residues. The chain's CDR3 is CASSPNFSGGSYNEQFF. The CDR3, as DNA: TGTGCCAGCAGCCCGAACTTCTCAGGGGGCAGCTACAATGAGCAGTTCTTC.